Following are 13 T cell receptor beta chains from one sample sequenced in a study of blood T cell repertoires in COVID-19. The protocol was immunoSEQ multiplex PCR, while the TCRdb copy is restricted to in-frame clones and leaves out a portion. Here the sample spans approximately 170,000 clones, approximately 86% being singletons. Material: peripheral blood. All receptors come from a man aged 70 or older with acute or convalescent COVID-19.

This clone was detected only a few times. This chain uses TRBV28 with TRBJ1-1; no reliable D call. Germline CDR1 is MDHEN and CDR2 is SYDVKM. The CDR3 is 15 amino acids. Trimming removed 3 bases at V and 1 base at J, with 12 bases between. The CDR3 loop is CASSFPLEGNTEAFF. The CDR3 region has the DNA TGTGCCAGCAGTTTTCCCCTGGAGGGGAACACTGAAGCTTTCTTT.

This clone was counted only a few times. This chain connects TRBV2 to TRBJ1-5; D possibly corresponds to TRBD1 (6 bases). Trimming stripped 1 base from V and 0 bases from J, with 13 bases between. In germline, CDR1 is SNHLY, CDR2 FYNNEI. The CDR3 is 17 residues long. As DNA, the CDR3 is TGTGCCAGCAGTGAAGGGCAGGGGATATATAGCAATCAGCCCCAGCATTTT. Encoded protein: CASSEGQGIYSNQPQHF.

The CDR3 sequence is CASSGRGVGTEAFF. In nucleotides, the CDR3 is TGTGCCAGCAGCGGACGGGGAGTGGGCACTGAAGCTTTCTTT. The chain has TRBV16 and TRBJ1-1; D uncertain. The CDR3 covers 14 residues. In germline, CDR1 is KGHSY, CDR2 FQNENV. The V end lost 5 bases, the J end lost 4 bases, and 14 bases lay between the germline ends. The entire variable domain, with the rest obtained from reference TRBV16 and TRBJ1-1, is as follows: GEEVAQTPKHLVRGEGQKAKLYCAPIKGHSYVFWYQQVLKNEFKFLISFQNENVFDETGMPKERFSAKCLPNSPCSLEIQATKLEDSAVYFCASSGRGVGTEAFFGQGTRLTVV.

This chain uses TRBV7-9 with TRBJ1-1, with D maybe TRBD1 (5 bases). V was trimmed by 5 bases and J by 8 bases, leaving 9 bases between them. The germline V gene encodes CDR1 SEHNR and CDR2 FQNEAQ (reference sequence). This CDR3 has 11 residues. The CDR3 protein is CASSVGQEAFF. CDR3 sequence (DNA): TGTGCCAGCAGCGTCGGACAAGAAGCTTTCTTT.

V and J are TRBV27 and TRBJ1-1, with D perhaps TRBD1 (5 bases). Germline-derived CDR1 and CDR2 are MNHEY and SMNVEV (reference sequence). Trimming stripped 5 bases from V and 2 bases from J, with 18 bases between. The CDR3 contains 16 residues. CDR3 DNA sequence: TGTGCCAGCAGTGGTGCCATCCAGGGAGGAAACACTGAAGCTTTCTTT. This gives the protein CASSGAIQGGNTEAFF.

This chain links TRBV29-1 with TRBJ2-1; TRBD1 agrees at 8 bases. This CDR3 spans 13 amino acids. The V gene's germline CDR1 is SQVTM and CDR2 ANQGSEA. Trimming took 8 bases from V and 6 from J; bases not matched to a gene: 9. Written as DNA, the CDR3 is TGCAGCTTTGCGGCAGGGGGCCTCAATGAGCAGTTCTTC. The encoded protein is CSFAAGGLNEQFF.

The chain employs TRBV6-2 or TRBV6-3 and TRBJ2-3; TRBD2 agrees at 9 bases. V lost 6 bases to trimming and J lost 0 bases; unmatched junction nucleotides: 7. The V gene's germline CDR1 is MNHEY and CDR2 SVGEGT. CDR3 length: 16 amino acids. This CDR3 is CASSQSAGGSTDTQYF. The CDR3 DNA is TGTGCCAGCAGCCAGTCAGCGGGGGGAAGCACAGATACGCAGTATTTT.

The chain uses TRBV18 and TRBJ2-2, with D possibly matching TRBD2 (7 bases). CDR3 length: 15 residues. Germline assignment: CDR1 KGHSH and CDR2 LQKENI. Trimming removed 8 bases from V and 5 bases from J, with 18 bases in between. This CDR3 reads CASPSRGARTGELFF. The CDR3 DNA is TGTGCCAGCCCAAGTCGGGGGGCGCGGACCGGGGAGCTGTTTTTT.

This sequence joins TRBV12-3 or TRBV12-4 and TRBJ1-2; D gene unclear. V dropped 6 bases and J dropped 6 bases, with 8 bases sitting between them. The length of the CDR3 is 11 residues. This CDR3 is CASSSRHGYTF. CDR3 nucleotides: TGTGCCAGCAGCTCCAGGCATGGCTACACCTTC.

The chain joins TRBV15 to TRBJ1-1; the D gene is possibly TRBD1 (6 bases). The germline V and J ends were trimmed by 1 base and 5 bases, with 8 bases remaining between them. CDR1 LNHNV and CDR2 YYDKDF come from the germline V gene (reference sequence). This CDR3 has 13 residues. The CDR3 bases are TGTGCCACCAGCAGAGTGCAGGGGACTGAAGCTTTCTTT. The encoded protein is CATSRVQGTEAFF.

The chain couples TRBV5-4 to TRBJ2-7, with a possible D match to TRBD1 (6 bases). V gave up 4 bases and J gave up 4 bases, with 6 bases separating them. The CDR3 consists of 11 residues. Germline CDR1 reads SGHNT; CDR2 reads YYREEE (reference sequence). In DNA, the CDR3 is TGTGCCAGCAGCAGGGGGTACGAGCAGTACTTC. As protein: CASSRGYEQYF.

This clone came up once. The chain is built from TRBV4-2 and TRBJ1-6, with 10 positions matching TRBD1. Germline V gene lookup returns CDR1 LGHNA and CDR2 YNFKEQ. V gave up 4 bases and J gave up 8 bases; unmatched junction bases: 5. This CDR3 region has 15 residues. The CDR3 reads CASSRSGQGHSPLHF. CDR3 DNA sequence: TGTGCCAGCAGCCGATCGGGACAGGGGCATTCACCCCTCCACTTT.

V is TRBV14 and J is TRBJ2-3; 11 nucleotides match TRBD2. Germline CDR1 reads SGHDN; CDR2 reads FVKESK. V shed 2 bases and J 0 bases; nucleotides not matched to a gene: 4. The CDR3 spans 17 residues. CDR3 sequence reads: CASSQLAGGTSTDTQYF. CDR3 nucleotides: TGTGCCAGCAGCCAACTAGCGGGGGGCACTAGCACAGATACGCAGTATTTT. Variable domain in full (rest from reference TRBV14 and TRBJ2-3): EAGVTQFPSHSVIEKGQTVTLRCDPISGHDNLYWYRRVMGKEIKFLLHFVKESKQDESGMPNNRFLAERTGGTYSTLKVQPAELEDSGVYFCASSQLAGGTSTDTQYFGPGTRLTVL.